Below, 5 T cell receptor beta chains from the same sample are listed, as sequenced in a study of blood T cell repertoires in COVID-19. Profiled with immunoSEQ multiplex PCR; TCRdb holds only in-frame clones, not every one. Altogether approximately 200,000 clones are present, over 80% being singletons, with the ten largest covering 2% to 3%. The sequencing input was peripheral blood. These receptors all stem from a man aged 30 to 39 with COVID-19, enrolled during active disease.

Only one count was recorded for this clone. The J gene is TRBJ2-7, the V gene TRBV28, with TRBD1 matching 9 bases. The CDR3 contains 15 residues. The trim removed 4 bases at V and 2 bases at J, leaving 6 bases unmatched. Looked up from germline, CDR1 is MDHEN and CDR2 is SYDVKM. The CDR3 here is CASSYGTGNPYEQYF. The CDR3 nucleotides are TGTGCCAGCAGTTATGGGACAGGGAATCCCTACGAGCAGTACTTC.

CDR3 sequence: CSASRGFANTEAFF. CDR3 DNA sequence: TGCAGTGCTAGTCGCGGATTTGCGAACACTGAAGCTTTCTTT. This chain links TRBV20-1 with TRBJ1-1; D not resolved. Trimming pared 3 bases from V and 1 base from J, leaving 12 bases between. The CDR3 covers 14 residues. Looked up from germline, CDR1 is DFQATT and CDR2 is SNEGSKA (reference sequence).

CDR3 residues: CARRGTFGQPQHF. The CDR3 DNA sequence: TGTGCCAGGAGGGGGACATTTGGACAGCCCCAGCATTTT. The rearrangement links TRBV19 to TRBJ1-5; D may be TRBD1 (6 bases). There are 13 residues in the CDR3. Germline V gene sequence: CDR1 LNHDA, CDR2 SQIVND (reference sequence). The V end was cut by 9 bases, the J end by 7 bases, with 16 bases between.

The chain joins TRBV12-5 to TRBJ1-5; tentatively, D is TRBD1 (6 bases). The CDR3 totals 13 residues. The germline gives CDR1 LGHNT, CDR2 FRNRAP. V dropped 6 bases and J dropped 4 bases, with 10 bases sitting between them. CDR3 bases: TGTGCTAGTGGCCCGGGACATAATCAGCCCCAGCATTTT. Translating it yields CASGPGHNQPQHF.

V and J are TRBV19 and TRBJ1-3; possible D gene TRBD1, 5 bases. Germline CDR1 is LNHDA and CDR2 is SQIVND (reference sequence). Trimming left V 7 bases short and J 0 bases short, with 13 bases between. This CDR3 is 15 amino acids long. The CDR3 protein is CASTLTAYSGNTIYF. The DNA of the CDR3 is TGTGCCAGTACCCTGACAGCCTACTCTGGAAACACCATATATTTT.